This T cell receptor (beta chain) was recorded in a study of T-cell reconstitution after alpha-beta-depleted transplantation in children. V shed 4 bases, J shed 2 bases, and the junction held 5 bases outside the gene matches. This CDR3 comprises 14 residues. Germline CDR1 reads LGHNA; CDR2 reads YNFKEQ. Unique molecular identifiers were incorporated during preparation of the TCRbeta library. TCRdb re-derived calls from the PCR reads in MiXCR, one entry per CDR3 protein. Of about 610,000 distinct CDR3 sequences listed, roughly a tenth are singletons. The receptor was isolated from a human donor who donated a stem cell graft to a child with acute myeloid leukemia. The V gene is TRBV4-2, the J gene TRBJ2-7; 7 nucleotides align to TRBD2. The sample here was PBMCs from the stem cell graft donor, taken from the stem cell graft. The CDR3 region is CASSPSGTTYEQYF. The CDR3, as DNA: TGTGCCAGCAGCCCATCCGGGACTACCTACGAGCAGTACTTC.